This T cell receptor (beta chain) was identified in a study of response to subunit inactivated influenza vaccine. Findings of the study overall: After each seasonal influenza vaccination, few new T cells are recruited, the authors suggested.

Germline trimming cut 3 bases from V and 6 bases from J; bases unmatched to any gene: 8. Germline loops: CDR1 MDHEN, CDR2 SYDVKM. The CDR3 loop spans 15 amino acids. Notes on this clonotype: The antigen is not known.

TCRdb reprocessed the RT-PCR reads with MiXCR, giving one entry per CDR3 protein. The sample lists some 850,000 distinct CDR3 sequences; around a sixth were seen once. Sample: PBMCs from blood, taken roughly 5 days after vaccination. This receptor was taken from a man in his fifties or sixties who received an inactivated influenza vaccine. The J gene is TRBJ2-1, the V gene TRBV28; 7 bases align to TRBD2. Here the CDR3 reads CASSLASGYINEQFF. The CDR3 DNA reads TGTGCCAGCAGTTTGGCTAGCGGATATATCAATGAGCAGTTCTTC. The variable domain in full, with the rest retrieved from reference TRBV28 and TRBJ2-1, is DVKVTQSSRYLVKRTGEKVFLECVQDMDHENMFWYRQDPGLGLRLIYFSYDVKMKEKGDIPEGYSVSREKKERFSLILESASTNQTSMYLCASSLASGYINEQFFGPGTRLTVL.